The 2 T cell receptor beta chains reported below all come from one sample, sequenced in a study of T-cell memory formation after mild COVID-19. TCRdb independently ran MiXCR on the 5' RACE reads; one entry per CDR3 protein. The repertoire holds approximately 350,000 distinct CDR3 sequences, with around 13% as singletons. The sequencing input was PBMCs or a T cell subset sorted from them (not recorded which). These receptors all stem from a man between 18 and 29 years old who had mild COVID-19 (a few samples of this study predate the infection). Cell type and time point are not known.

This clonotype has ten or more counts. The CDR3, as DNA: TGTGCCAGCAGTTTATCGCTTGTCGGGGGCCCGTACAATGAGCAGTTCTTC. This codes for CASSLSLVGGPYNEQFF. The rearrangement joins TRBV27 to TRBJ2-1, with D perhaps TRBD1 or TRBD2 (6 bases each). The germline V and J ends were trimmed by 0 bases and 4 bases, with 16 bases remaining between them. The CDR3 sequence is 17 residues long. Germline values: CDR1 MNHEY, CDR2 SMNVEV (reference sequence).

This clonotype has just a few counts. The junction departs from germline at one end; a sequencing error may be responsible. CDR3: CASSSTVDLLF. The CDR3 coding sequence is TGTGCCAGCAGCTCGACAGTGGACCTCCTGTTT. V usage is TRBV7-2 and J usage is TRBJ1-1, with a weak D call TRBD1 (5 bases). The CDR3 sequence is 11 residues long. The germline V gene encodes CDR1 SGHTA and CDR2 FQGNSA. The whole variable domain, filled in from reference TRBV7-2 and TRBJ1-1, reads GAGVSQSPSNKVTEKGKDVELRCDPISGHTALYWYRQSLGQGLEFLIYFQGNSAPDKSGLPSDRFSAERTGGSVSTLTIQRTQQEDSAVYLCASSSTVDLLFGQGTRLTVV.